This is a list of T cell receptor beta chains from one sample in a study of T cells in Graves' hyperthyroidism and ophthalmopathy. TCRdb independently ran MiXCR on the multiplex PCR reads; one entry per CDR3 protein. The table includes 350,000 to 500,000 distinct CDR3 sequences, about 13% detected once. The specimen sequenced was blood. The source of these receptors is a woman younger than 30 with Graves' hyperthyroidism. CDR3s include the opening cysteine and the closing phenylalanine or tryptophan. The D gene is left open where the match is weak. Clone size is shown for a subset of rows, as once, few, many or a class of expanded clone.

V gene,D gene,J gene,clone size,CDR3 length,CDR3 DNA,CDR3 protein
TRBV6-1,.,TRBJ1-5,many,14,TGTGCCAGCAGTGAAAGGGACAAGAATCAGCCCCAGCATTTT,CASSERDKNQPQHF
TRBV28,TRBD1,TRBJ1-5,many,15,TGTGCCAGCAGTTACAGGGGGTCGGGCAATCAGCCCCAGCATTTT,CASSYRGSGNQPQHF
TRBV30,.,TRBJ2-7,many,12,TGTGCCTGGAGTTCTCTCGGGGGCAAGCAGTACTTC,CAWSSLGGKQYF
TRBV11-3,.,TRBJ2-7,many,13,TGTGCCAGCAGCCACGGGCGTACCTACGAGCAGTACTTC,CASSHGRTYEQYF
TRBV30,.,TRBJ2-7,many,13,TGTGCCTGGAGTCAGGGCGGCTCCTACGAGCAGTACTTC,CAWSQGGSYEQYF
TRBV15,TRBD2,TRBJ2-5,.,19,TGTGCCACCAGCAGAGATTTGCGTCTAGCGGGAGTAAGGCGAGAGACCCAGTACTTC,CATSRDLRLAGVRRETQYF
TRBV6-2/TRBV6-3,.,TRBJ2-7,many,16,TGTGCCAGCAGTTACTCGAGGGACAAGGGACGATACGAGCAGTACTTC,CASSYSRDKGRYEQYF
TRBV7-2,TRBD2,TRBJ2-1,many,17,TGTGCCAGCAGCTCGTACCTACTAGCGGGAGCTGGGAATGAGCAGTTCTTC,CASSSYLLAGAGNEQFF
TRBV2,.,TRBJ2-3,many,14,TGTGCCAGCAGCGAAGAGCGGGGCACAGATACGCAGTATTTT,CASSEERGTDTQYF
TRBV20-1,.,TRBJ1-5,.,18,TGCAGTGCTAGAGATCGGCGGAGCCTGGGGGCCTTAGGGCAGCCCCAGCATTTT,CSARDRRSLGALGQPQHF
TRBV10-3,TRBD2,TRBJ2-3,.,16,TGTGCCATCAGGGCAGGACTAGCCGACGCCCGGGATACGCAGTATTTT,CAIRAGLADARDTQYF
TRBV2,.,TRBJ2-1,many,16,TGTGCCAGCAGTGTACTCGTGGCCCAGTTTTACAATGAGCAGTTCTTC,CASSVLVAQFYNEQFF